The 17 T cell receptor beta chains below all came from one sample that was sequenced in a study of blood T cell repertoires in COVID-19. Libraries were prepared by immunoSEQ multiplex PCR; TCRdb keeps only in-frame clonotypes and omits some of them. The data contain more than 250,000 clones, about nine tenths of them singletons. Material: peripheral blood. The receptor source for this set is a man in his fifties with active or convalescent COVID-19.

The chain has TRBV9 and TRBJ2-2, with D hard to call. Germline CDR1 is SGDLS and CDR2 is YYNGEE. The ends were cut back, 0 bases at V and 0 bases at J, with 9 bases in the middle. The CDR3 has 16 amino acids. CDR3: CASSVAGPANTGELFF. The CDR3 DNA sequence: TGTGCCAGCAGCGTAGCTGGGCCAGCGAACACCGGGGAGCTGTTTTTT.

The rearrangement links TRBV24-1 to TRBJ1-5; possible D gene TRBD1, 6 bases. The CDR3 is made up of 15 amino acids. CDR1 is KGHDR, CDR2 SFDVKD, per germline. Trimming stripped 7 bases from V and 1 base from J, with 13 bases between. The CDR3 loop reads CATRKGGDSNQPQHF. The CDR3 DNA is TGTGCCACCAGGAAAGGGGGGGACAGCAATCAGCCCCAGCATTTT.

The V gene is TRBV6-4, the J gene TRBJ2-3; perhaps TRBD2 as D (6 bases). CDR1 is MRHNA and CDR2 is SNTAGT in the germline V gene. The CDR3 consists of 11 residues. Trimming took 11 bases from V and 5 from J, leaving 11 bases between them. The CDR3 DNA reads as TGTGCCGTAAGAGCGGGAGATACGCAGTATTTT. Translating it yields CAVRAGDTQYF.

This chain's CDR3 is CASSLDGEGNTIYF. CDR3 DNA: TGCGCCAGCAGCTTGGACGGGGAGGGAAACACCATATATTTT. The chain couples TRBV5-1 to TRBJ1-3, with D uncertain. With 0 bases removed from V and 4 bases from J, the gap between germline ends came to 8 bases. This CDR3 comprises 14 residues. The germline V gene encodes CDR1 SGHRS and CDR2 YFSETQ.

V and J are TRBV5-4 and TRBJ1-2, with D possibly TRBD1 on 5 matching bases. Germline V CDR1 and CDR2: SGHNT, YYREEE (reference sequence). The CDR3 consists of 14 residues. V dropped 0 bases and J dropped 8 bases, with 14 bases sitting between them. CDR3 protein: CASSLDRTSDGYTF. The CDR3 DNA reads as TGTGCCAGCAGCTTGGACAGGACCTCTGACGGCTACACCTTC. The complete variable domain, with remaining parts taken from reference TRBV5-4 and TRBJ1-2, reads ETGVTQSPTHLIKTRGQQVTLRCSSQSGHNTVSWYQQALGQGPQFIFQYYREEENGRGNFPPRFSGLQFPNYSSELNVNALELDDSALYLCASSLDRTSDGYTFGSGTRLTVV.

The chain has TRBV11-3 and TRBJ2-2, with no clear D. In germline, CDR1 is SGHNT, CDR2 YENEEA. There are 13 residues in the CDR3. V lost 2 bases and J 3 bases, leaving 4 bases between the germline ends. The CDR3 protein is CASSLRDTGELFF. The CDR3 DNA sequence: TGTGCCAGCAGCTTAAGAGACACCGGGGAGCTGTTTTTT. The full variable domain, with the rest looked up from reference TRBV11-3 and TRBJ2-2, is EAGVVQSPRYKIIEKKQPVAFWCNPISGHNTLYWYLQNLGQGPELLIRYENEEAVDDSQLPKDRFSAERLKGVDSTLKIQPAELGDSAVYLCASSLRDTGELFFGEGSRLTVL.

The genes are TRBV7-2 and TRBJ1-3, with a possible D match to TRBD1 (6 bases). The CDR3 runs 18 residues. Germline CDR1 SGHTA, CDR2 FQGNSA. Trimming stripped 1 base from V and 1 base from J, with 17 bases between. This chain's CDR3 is CASSLGARGSGSGNTIYF. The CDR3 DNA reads TGTGCCAGCAGCTTAGGGGCAAGGGGGTCAGGATCTGGAAACACCATATATTTT.

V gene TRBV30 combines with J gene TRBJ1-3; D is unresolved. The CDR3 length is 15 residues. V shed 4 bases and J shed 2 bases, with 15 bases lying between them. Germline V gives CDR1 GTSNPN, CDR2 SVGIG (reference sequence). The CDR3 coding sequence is TGTGCCTGGACCTCAAAGTCCGGGGCTGGAAACACCATATATTTT. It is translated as CAWTSKSGAGNTIYF.

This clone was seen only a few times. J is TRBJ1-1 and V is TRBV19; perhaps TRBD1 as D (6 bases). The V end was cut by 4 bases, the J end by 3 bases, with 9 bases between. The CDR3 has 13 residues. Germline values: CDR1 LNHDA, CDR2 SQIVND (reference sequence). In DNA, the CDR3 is TGTGCCAGTAGTACACAGGGTGACACTGAAGCTTTCTTT. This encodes CASSTQGDTEAFF.

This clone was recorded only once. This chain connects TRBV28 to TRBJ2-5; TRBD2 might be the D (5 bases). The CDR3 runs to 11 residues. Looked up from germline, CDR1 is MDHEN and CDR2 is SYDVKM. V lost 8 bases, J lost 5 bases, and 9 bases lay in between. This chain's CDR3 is CASERYETQYF. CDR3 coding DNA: TGTGCCAGCGAGCGGTATGAGACCCAGTACTTC.

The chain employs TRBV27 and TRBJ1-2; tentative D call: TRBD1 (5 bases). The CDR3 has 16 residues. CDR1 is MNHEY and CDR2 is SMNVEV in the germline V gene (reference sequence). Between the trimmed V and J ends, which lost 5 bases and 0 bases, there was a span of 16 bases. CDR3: CASSRSRIGANYGYTF. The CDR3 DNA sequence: TGTGCCAGCAGTCGTTCTCGTATAGGGGCTAACTATGGCTACACCTTC.

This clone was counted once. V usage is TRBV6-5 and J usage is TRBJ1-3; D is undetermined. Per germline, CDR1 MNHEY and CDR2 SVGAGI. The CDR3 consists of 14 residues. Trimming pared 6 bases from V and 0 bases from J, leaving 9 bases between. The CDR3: CASRSIVSGNTIYF. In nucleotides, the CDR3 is TGTGCCAGCAGATCAATAGTCTCTGGAAACACCATATATTTT.

The DNA of the CDR3 is TGCGCCAGCAGCTCTGAGACGAGGCGGGGAAACACCATATATTTT. Translating gives CASSSETRRGNTIYF. The chain recombines TRBV5-1 with TRBJ1-3; the D is unclear. The V and J ends lost 3 bases and 4 bases respectively, with 14 bases between them. CDR3 length: 15 residues. Germline lookup yields CDR1 SGHRS and CDR2 YFSETQ.

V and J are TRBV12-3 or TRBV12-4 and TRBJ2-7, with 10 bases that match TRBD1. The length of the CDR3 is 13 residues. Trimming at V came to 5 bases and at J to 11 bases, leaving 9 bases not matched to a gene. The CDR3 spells CASSPPGQGLKYF. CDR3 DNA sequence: TGTGCCAGCAGTCCCCCGGGACAGGGGTTGAAGTACTTC.

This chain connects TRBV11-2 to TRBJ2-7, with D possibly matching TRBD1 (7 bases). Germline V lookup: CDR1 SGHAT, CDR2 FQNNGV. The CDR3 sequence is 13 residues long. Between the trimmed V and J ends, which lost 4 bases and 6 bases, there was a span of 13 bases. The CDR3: CASSSNQGGEQYF. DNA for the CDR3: TGTGCCAGCAGCTCGAATCAGGGGGGCGAGCAGTACTTC.

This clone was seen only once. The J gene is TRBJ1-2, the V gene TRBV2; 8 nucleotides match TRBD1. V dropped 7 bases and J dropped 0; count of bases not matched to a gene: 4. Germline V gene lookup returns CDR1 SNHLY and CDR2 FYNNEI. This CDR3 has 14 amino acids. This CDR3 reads CASMTGVANYGYTF. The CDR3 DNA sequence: TGTGCCAGCATGACAGGGGTTGCTAACTATGGCTACACCTTC.

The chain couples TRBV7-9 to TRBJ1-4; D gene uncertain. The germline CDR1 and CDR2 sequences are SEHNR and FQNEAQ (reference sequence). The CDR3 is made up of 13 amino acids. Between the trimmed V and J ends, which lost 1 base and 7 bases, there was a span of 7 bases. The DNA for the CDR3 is TGTGCCAGCAGCTTAGGGCCTGCTGAAAAACTGTTTTTT. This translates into CASSLGPAEKLFF.